This entry is about one TCR beta chain. The CDR3 has 16 residues. Germline assignment: CDR1 SGHDN and CDR2 FVKESK. V was shortened by 2 bases and J by 10 bases, with 23 bases between the two germline ends. In the original analysis: For nucleated cells, counts were estimated from reference gene primer amplification. The assay was immunoSEQ multiplex PCR, and TCRdb's table has in-frame clones only and misses some. The V and J calls and clone size were taken over from that table, and D and trimming were inferred from the DNA. Here the sample spans 35,000 to 50,000 clones, around 90% being singletons. The data originate from a study of blood T cell repertoires in COVID-19. About the research overall: Donors in the United States, Italy and Spain gave samples during acute or convalescent COVID-19. Nucleic acid was either cDNA or gDNA, and it came from T cells, B-cell-depleted T cells, or PBMCs.

The source of this sequence is a man aged 45 to 65 with active COVID-19. The chain couples TRBV14 to TRBJ1-1; TRBD1 might be the D (6 bases). The sample was peripheral blood. Here the CDR3 DNA reads TGTGCCAGCAGCCAAAAGCCGCCGGGACATTGGGTTCGAGCTTTCTTT. Protein product: CASSQKPPGHWVRAFF.